This T cell receptor beta chain was sequenced during a study of blood T cell repertoires in COVID-19. In the study overall: Some COVID-19 samples were acute and others convalescent; all came from the United States, Italy and Spain.

Clones were sequenced by immunoSEQ multiplex PCR, and TCRdb holds only the in-frame ones, with some missing. The repertoire holds approximately 80,000 clones, 60% to 80% seen once, with roughly 15% in the top ten. This CDR3 spans 13 amino acids. V gave up 3 bases and J gave up 5 bases; unmatched junction bases: 3. Germline CDR1 is LNHDA and CDR2 is SQIVND (reference sequence). This clone has just a few counts. Sample: peripheral blood. This TCR was recovered from a man aged 65 to 79 with active or convalescent COVID-19. The chain uses TRBV19 and TRBJ1-2, with TRBD1 identical over 7 bases. CDR3 region: CASSIPGQYGYTF. Written as DNA, the CDR3 is TGTGCCAGTAGTATCCCGGGACAGTATGGCTACACCTTC.